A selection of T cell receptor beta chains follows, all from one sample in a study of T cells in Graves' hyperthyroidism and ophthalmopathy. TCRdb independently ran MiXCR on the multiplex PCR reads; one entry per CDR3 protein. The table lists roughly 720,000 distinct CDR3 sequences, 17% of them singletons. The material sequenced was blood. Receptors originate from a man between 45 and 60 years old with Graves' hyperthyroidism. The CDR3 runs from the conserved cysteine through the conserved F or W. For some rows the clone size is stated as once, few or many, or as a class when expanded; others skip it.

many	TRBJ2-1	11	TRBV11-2	CASSSRQGKFF
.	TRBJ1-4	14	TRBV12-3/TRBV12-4	CASRGQFNNEKLFF
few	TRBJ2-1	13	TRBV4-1	CASSQERRLQQFF
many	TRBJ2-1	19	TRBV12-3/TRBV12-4	CASSPRQGLAGGSNNEQFF
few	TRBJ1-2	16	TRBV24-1	CATSDSGTGANYGYTF
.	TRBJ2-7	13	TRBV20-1	CSARSRLYYEQYF
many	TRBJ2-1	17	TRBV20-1	CSARFSGDASSYNEQFF
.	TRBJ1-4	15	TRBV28	CASSLFAGGKEKLFF
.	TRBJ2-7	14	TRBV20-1	CSATGALGSYEQYF
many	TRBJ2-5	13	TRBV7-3	CASSLLAGETQYF
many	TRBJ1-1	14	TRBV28	CASSPGTADTEAFF
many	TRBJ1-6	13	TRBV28	CASSPRVPSPLHF
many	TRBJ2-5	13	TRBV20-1	CSAPGLATKTQYF
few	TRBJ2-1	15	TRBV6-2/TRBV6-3	CASRPGSGSINEQFF
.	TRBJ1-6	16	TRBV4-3	CASSQVLQGLNSPLHF
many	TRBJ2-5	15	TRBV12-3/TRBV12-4	CASSRAGEGEETQYF
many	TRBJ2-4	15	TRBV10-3	CAISEKDAAKNIQYF
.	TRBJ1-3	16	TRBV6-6	CASSYNRWTVGNTIYF
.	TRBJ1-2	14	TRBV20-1	CSARQGIRGYGYTF
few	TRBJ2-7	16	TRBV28	CASRNKAGGSAYEQYF
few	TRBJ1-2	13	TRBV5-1	CASSPGGPGGYTF
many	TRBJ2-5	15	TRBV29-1	CSVELFGGLQETQYF
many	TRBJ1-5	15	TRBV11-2	CASSLVGGPNQPQHF
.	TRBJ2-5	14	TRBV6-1	CASSPQGGEEAQYF
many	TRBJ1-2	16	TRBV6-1	CASSEGVSGTLYGYTF
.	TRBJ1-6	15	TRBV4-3	CASSQDRRYNSPLHF
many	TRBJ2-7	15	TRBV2	CASSERLAGGYEQYF
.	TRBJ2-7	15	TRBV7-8	CASRDDRVKFYEQYF
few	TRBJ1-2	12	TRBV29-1	CSARDRHYGYTF
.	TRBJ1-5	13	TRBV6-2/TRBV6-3	CASSYMTNQPQHF
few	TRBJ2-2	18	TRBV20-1	CSARGTPFPNANTGELFF
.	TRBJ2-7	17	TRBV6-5	CASSYSAAVGTGKEQYF
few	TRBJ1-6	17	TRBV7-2	CASSANRGSVQGSPLHF
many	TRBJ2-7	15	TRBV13	CASSPKRGRPIEQYF
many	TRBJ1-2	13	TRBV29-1	CSVEDKEGYGYTF
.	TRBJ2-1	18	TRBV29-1	CSLPTSPGFRSSYNEQFF
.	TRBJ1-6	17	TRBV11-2	CASREEGGASPYSPLHF
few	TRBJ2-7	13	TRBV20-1	CSASPGQMGEQYF
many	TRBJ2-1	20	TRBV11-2	CASSFARLAGGPITFNEQFF
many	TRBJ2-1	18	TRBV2	CASSVREDRRVTYSEQFF
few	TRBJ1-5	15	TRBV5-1	CASSLTGAEGQPQHF
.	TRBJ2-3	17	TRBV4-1	CASSQVEAGGSTDTQYF
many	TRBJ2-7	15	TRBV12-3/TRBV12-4	CASSLQGGFTYEQYF
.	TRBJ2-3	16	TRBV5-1	CASSLAGRTSADTQYF
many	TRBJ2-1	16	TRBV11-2	CASSVLAESSYNEQFF
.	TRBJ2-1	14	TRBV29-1	CSVGLAGPYNEQFF
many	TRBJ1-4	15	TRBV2	CASSEGGQINEKLFF
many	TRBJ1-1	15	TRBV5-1	CASSLMGPLNTEAFF
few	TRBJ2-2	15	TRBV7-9	CASSPPGTEGGELFF